The next 15 T cell receptor beta chains were all read from a single sample in a study of regulatory T cells in long-lasting Graves disease. With iRepertoire HTBI primers and Arm-PCR of CDR3 regions, TCR beta libraries were built. TCRdb fed the multiplex PCR reads into MiXCR, producing one record per CDR3 protein. The profile shows under 400,000 distinct CDR3 sequences, over 15% of them singletons. This sample's time point: newly diagnosed GD, antithyroid drugs for less than 3 months. The authors made the TCR library using RNA they extracted from PBMCs. These data are also associated with another study on T cells in Graves' hyperthyroidism and ophthalmopathy.

Source: peripheral blood mononuclear cells (PBMCs), taken at new diagnosis, from a patient treated with antithyroid drugs. These receptors all stem from a middle-aged man with Graves disease.

This clonotype was observed many times. The chain is built from TRBV6-2 or TRBV6-3 and TRBJ2-3; D might be TRBD2 (5 bases). The V end lost 10 bases, the J end lost 0 bases, and 14 bases lay between the germline ends. Germline V lookup: CDR1 MNHEY, CDR2 SVGEGT. CDR3 size: 14 residues. CDR3 residues: CATAGRTSTDTQYF. CDR3 sequence (DNA): TGTGCCACCGCGGGTCGAACTAGCACAGATACGCAGTATTTT.

This clonotype was found many times. J is TRBJ2-7 and V is TRBV28; the D gene is possibly TRBD2 (5 bases). Trimming removed 6 bases at V and 6 bases at J, with 21 bases between. From germline, CDR1 is MDHEN and CDR2 SYDVKM. The CDR3 runs 15 residues. CDR3 DNA: TGTGCCAGCAGATCACACCCGGGAACTCCCGGCGAGCAGTACTTC. This gives the protein CASRSHPGTPGEQYF. Full variable domain (outside the CDR3, taken from reference TRBV28 and TRBJ2-7): DVKVTQSSRYLVKRTGEKVFLECVQDMDHENMFWYRQDPGLGLRLIYFSYDVKMKEKGDIPEGYSVSREKKERFSLILESASTNQTSMYLCASRSHPGTPGEQYFGPGTRLTVT.

This clonotype was recorded at least ten times. This chain links TRBV5-6 with TRBJ2-3; no clear D. The CDR3 extends over 14 amino acids. CDR1 is SGHDT and CDR2 is YYEEEE in the germline V gene. The V end lost 4 bases, the J end lost 1 base, and 10 bases lay between the germline ends. The CDR3 DNA reads as TGTGCCAGCAGCGATTCCGGACGCACAGATACGCAGTATTTT. As protein: CASSDSGRTDTQYF.

The chain joins TRBV5-1 to TRBJ1-4; a possible D gene is TRBD1 (5 bases). Germline lookup yields CDR1 SGHRS and CDR2 YFSETQ. V was cut by 4 bases and J by 6 bases, with 13 bases left in between. This CDR3 spans 14 amino acids. DNA of the CDR3: TGCGCCAGCAGCAGGGGAGGGTCAGATGAAAAACTGTTTTTT. Translated: CASSRGGSDEKLFF.

The table lists this clonotype with a few counts. The CDR3 loop reads CSARYSNQPQHF. The CDR3 DNA sequence: TGCAGTGCTAGGTACAGCAATCAGCCCCAGCATTTT. This sequence joins TRBV20-1 and TRBJ1-5; D not certain. CDR3 size: 12 residues. The V gene's germline CDR1 is DFQATT and CDR2 SNEGSKA (reference sequence). V was trimmed by 3 bases and J by 1 base, leaving 4 bases between them.

This clonotype was seen many times. The chain combines TRBV12-3 or TRBV12-4 with TRBJ1-3; D remains unclear. Trimming took off 3 bases at V and 9 bases at J, with 9 bases between the two ends. This CDR3 contains 12 residues. CDR3 loop: CASSFEGGTIYF. CDR3 DNA sequence: TGTGCCAGCAGTTTCGAGGGAGGCACCATATATTTT.

The rearrangement uses TRBV6-5 and TRBJ2-5, with 9 bases fitting TRBD2. The germline V gene has CDR1 MNHEY and CDR2 SVGAGI. CDR3 length: 15 amino acids. Trimming at V came to 3 bases and at J to 3 bases, leaving 5 bases not matched to a gene. CDR3 sequence reads: CASSYLRLAEETQYF. For the CDR3, the DNA is TGTGCCAGCAGTTATCTTAGACTAGCGGAAGAGACCCAGTACTTC.

This clonotype was counted many times. This chain links TRBV6-2 or TRBV6-3 with TRBJ2-7, with TRBD1 identical over 9 bases. Per the germline V gene, CDR1 is MNHEY and CDR2 is SVGEGT. The CDR3 covers 15 residues. J lost 5 bases, V lost 4 bases, and 9 bases had no gene match. CDR3 sequence: CASSSHRDRVNEQYF. As DNA, the CDR3 is TGTGCCAGCAGTTCCCACCGGGACAGGGTCAACGAGCAGTACTTC.

This clonotype was picked up one time. One base away lies a much larger clone, so this may be a sequencing read error. This chain uses TRBV28 with TRBJ1-5; perhaps TRBD1 as D (5 bases). CDR1 is MDHEN, CDR2 SYDVKM, per germline. V was clipped by 8 bases and J by 3 bases, with 8 bases between them. The CDR3 is 12 residues long. CDR3 DNA sequence: TGTGCCAGCGGGGGACTCAATCAGCCCCAGCATTTT. Translating it yields CASGGLNQPQHF.

The sample holds many counts of this clonotype. The chain is built from TRBV11-3 and TRBJ2-5; 12 bases agree with TRBD2. Trimming removed 5 bases from V and 5 bases from J; junction bases left unmatched: 12. The CDR3 has 17 residues. Germline CDR1 is SGHNT and CDR2 is YENEEA. CDR3 sequence: CASSPRLAGDLGETQYF. The CDR3, as DNA: TGTGCCAGCAGCCCACGACTAGCGGGGGATCTCGGGGAGACCCAGTACTTC. The full variable domain, in which reference TRBV11-3 and TRBJ2-5 provide the parts outside the CDR3, is EAGVVQSPRYKIIEKKQPVAFWCNPISGHNTLYWYLQNLGQGPELLIRYENEEAVDDSQLPKDRFSAERLKGVDSTLKIQPAELGDSAVYLCASSPRLAGDLGETQYFGPGTRLLVL.

There are many counts of this clonotype. The chain recombines TRBV11-2 with TRBJ2-7; D is ambiguous. Per germline, CDR1 SGHAT and CDR2 FQNNGV. V lost 5 bases and J lost 3, with 5 bases in between. There are 11 residues in the CDR3. This CDR3 reads CASSRNYEQYF. CDR3 DNA sequence: TGTGCCAGCAGCCGGAACTACGAGCAGTACTTC.

This clonotype was observed a few times. Here the CDR3 reads CASSGAGGWENIQYF. Written as DNA, the CDR3 is TGTGCCAGTAGTGGGGCGGGGGGCTGGGAAAACATTCAGTACTTC. This chain connects TRBV19 to TRBJ2-4; 8 nucleotides align to TRBD2. CDR1 and CDR2 from the germline V gene are LNHDA and SQIVND (reference sequence). The V gene end was trimmed by 5 bases and the J gene end by 5 bases; junction bases not matched to a gene: 8. This CDR3 spans 15 amino acids.

In its sample, this clonotype was seen a few times. This chain links TRBV20-1 with TRBJ1-2, with 9 nucleotides matching TRBD1. V shed 3 bases, J shed 5 bases, and the junction held 13 bases outside the gene matches. Germline CDR1 DFQATT, CDR2 SNEGSKA (reference sequence). The CDR3 spans 16 residues. The CDR3 DNA reads as TGCAGTGCTAGTGGGACAGGGCCCCTCGATCTTTATGGCTACACCTTC. It specifies CSASGTGPLDLYGYTF.

This clonotype was seen repeatedly, ten times or more. The rearrangement links TRBV6-1 to TRBJ2-6; D is undetermined. Trimming pared 7 bases from V and 0 bases from J, leaving 10 bases between. The CDR3 contains 15 residues. The germline gives CDR1 MNHNS, CDR2 SASEGT. Here the CDR3 reads CASNKQLSGANVLTF. In DNA form, the CDR3 reads TGTGCCAGCAACAAGCAGCTCTCTGGGGCCAACGTCCTGACTTTC.

V usage is TRBV6-1 and J usage is TRBJ1-1, with no clear D. The germline CDR1 and CDR2 sequences are MNHNS and SASEGT. Trimming took 5 bases from V and 3 from J, leaving 7 bases between them. The CDR3 runs to 12 residues. CDR3 coding DNA: TGTGCCAGCAGTTACCCCCACACTGAAGCTTTCTTT. Translated: CASSYPHTEAFF.